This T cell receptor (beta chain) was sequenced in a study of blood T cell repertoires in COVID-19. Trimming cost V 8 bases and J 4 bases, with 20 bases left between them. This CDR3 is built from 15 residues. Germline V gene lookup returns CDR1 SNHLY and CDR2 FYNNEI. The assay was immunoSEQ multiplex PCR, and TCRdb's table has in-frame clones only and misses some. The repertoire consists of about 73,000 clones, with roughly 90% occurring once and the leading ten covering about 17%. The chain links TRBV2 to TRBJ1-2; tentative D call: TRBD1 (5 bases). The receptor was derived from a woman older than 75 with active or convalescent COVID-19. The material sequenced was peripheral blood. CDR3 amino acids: CASRALAGWIYGYTF. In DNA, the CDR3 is TGTGCCAGCCGGGCGTTGGCAGGGTGGATCTATGGCTACACCTTC.